These 26 T cell receptor beta chains originate from one sample sequenced in a study of T cells in Graves' hyperthyroidism and ophthalmopathy. Amplified TCR beta CDR3 regions derived from RNA transcripts. The TCR CDR3 first-round RT-PCR relied on the HTBI primer set. TCRdb re-called the multiplex PCR reads with MiXCR, one entry per CDR3 protein. The table lists some 570,000 distinct CDR3 sequences, approximately 14% of them singletons, with around 7% in the top ten. Sequencing was performed on blood. All receptors derive from a woman under 30 with Graves' ophthalmopathy.

The table lists this clonotype with many counts. This chain connects TRBV10-2 to TRBJ2-7, with D hard to call. Germline lookup yields CDR1 WSHSY and CDR2 SAAADI. Trimming took off 0 bases at V and 1 base at J, with 10 bases between the two ends. This CDR3 comprises 15 residues. The CDR3 spells CASSESLPQSYEQYF. The CDR3, as DNA: TGCGCCAGCAGTGAGTCGCTACCACAGTCCTACGAGCAGTACTTC.

This clonotype was counted many times. The rearrangement links TRBV28 to TRBJ2-7; 7 bases are a match to TRBD1. In germline, CDR1 is MDHEN, CDR2 SYDVKM. After removal of 8 bases from V and 5 bases from J, the junction contained 15 bases not matched to a gene. The CDR3 has 15 residues. CDR3 in DNA: TGTGCCAGCGGACTCGGGACAGTCTGGGTACACGAGCAGTACTTC. Its protein product is CASGLGTVWVHEQYF. The whole variable domain, filled in from reference TRBV28 and TRBJ2-7, reads DVKVTQSSRYLVKRTGEKVFLECVQDMDHENMFWYRQDPGLGLRLIYFSYDVKMKEKGDIPEGYSVSREKKERFSLILESASTNQTSMYLCASGLGTVWVHEQYFGPGTRLTVT.

This clonotype appeared many times. CDR3 nucleotide sequence: TGTGCCAGCAGCCGAAAGGGAGGGACAGGGCGGGATACGCAGTATTTT. Protein: CASSRKGGTGRDTQYF. This chain links TRBV7-2 with TRBJ2-3; TRBD1 matches 9 bases. The CDR3 covers 16 residues. The junction had 12 bases not matched to a gene; V was cut back by 5 bases and J by 6 bases. Germline CDR1 is SGHTA and CDR2 is FQGNSA.

Many counts were recorded for this clonotype. The J gene is TRBJ2-1, the V gene TRBV9; 7 bases agree with TRBD2. The J segment lost 7 bases and the V segment lost 0 bases, leaving 1 base of the junction unmatched. This CDR3 is built from 13 residues. The germline CDR1 and CDR2 sequences are SGDLS and YYNGEE. CDR3 bases: TGTGCCAGCAGCGTAGCGGGAGGTAATGAGCAGTTCTTC. This translates into CASSVAGGNEQFF. The full variable domain, in which reference TRBV9 and TRBJ2-1 provide the parts outside the CDR3, is DSGVTQTPKHLITATGQRVTLRCSPRSGDLSVYWYQQSLDQGLQFLIQYYNGEERAKGNILERFSAQQFPDLHSELNLSSLELGDSALYFCASSVAGGNEQFFGPGTRLTVL.

At least ten counts were recorded for this clonotype. The genes are TRBV28 and TRBJ2-5; 8 bases line up with TRBD1. The germline gives CDR1 MDHEN, CDR2 SYDVKM. The length of the CDR3 is 15 residues. The junction had 6 bases not matched to a gene; V was cut back by 2 bases and J by 4 bases. CDR3 amino acids: CASSLDRGVGETQYF. The DNA for the CDR3 is TGTGCCAGCAGTTTAGACAGGGGTGTAGGAGAGACCCAGTACTTC.

This clonotype was seen at least ten times. The chain couples TRBV6-1 to TRBJ1-1, with TRBD1 identical over 7 bases. Germline CDR1 and CDR2: MNHNS and SASEGT. The CDR3 spans 13 residues. After removal of 7 bases from V and 10 bases from J, the junction contained 12 bases not matched to a gene. In DNA form, the CDR3 reads TGTGCCAGCACTGGGCAGGGGGGTGCTAGAGCTTTCTTT. It is translated as CASTGQGGARAFF.

This clonotype was recorded many times. CDR3: CASKLRGAAHYGYTF. In DNA, the CDR3 is TGTGCCAGCAAATTAAGGGGGGCGGCTCACTATGGCTACACCTTC. The V call is TRBV6-1, the J call TRBJ1-2; D may be TRBD1 (6 bases). The V end was cut by 7 bases, the J end by 3 bases, with 18 bases between. The CDR3 runs to 15 residues. The germline gives CDR1 MNHNS, CDR2 SASEGT.

To note about this clonotype: A clone one base away is much larger, so this may be a read error. The rearrangement uses TRBV6-8 and TRBJ1-5; tentatively, D is TRBD1 (5 bases). The CDR3 covers 15 residues. Germline CDR1 MNHGY, CDR2 SAAAGT. V lost 5 bases and J 3 bases, leaving 14 bases between the germline ends. CDR3 in amino acids: CASSPPDRDNQPQHF. DNA of the CDR3: TGTGCCAGCAGTCCACCAGACAGAGACAATCAGCCCCAGCATTTT.

There are many counts of this clonotype. This chain joins TRBV29-1 and TRBJ1-1, with 8 bases fitting TRBD1. This CDR3 contains 12 residues. The germline CDR1 and CDR2 sequences are SQVTM and ANQGSEA. V dropped 7 bases and J dropped 2; count of bases not matched to a gene: 3. In nucleotides, the CDR3 is TGCAGCGCAGACAGGGGTAACACTGAAGCTTTCTTT. Its protein is CSADRGNTEAFF.

V and J are TRBV5-1 and TRBJ2-7; the D gene is possibly TRBD2 (6 bases). This CDR3 comprises 15 residues. V was pared by 6 bases and J by 4 bases, with 20 bases between. Germline CDR1 SGHRS, CDR2 YFSETQ. The CDR3 DNA follows: TGCGCCAGCACCCCGGGGGACTCCGCTGGATACGAGCAGTACTTC. Translated: CASTPGDSAGYEQYF.

This clonotype was counted many times. The rearrangement links TRBV19 to TRBJ1-1; 7 positions match TRBD1. V was clipped by 4 bases and J by 0 bases; unmatched bases: 2. Germline loops: CDR1 LNHDA, CDR2 SQIVND (reference sequence). The CDR3 extends over 14 amino acids. The chain's CDR3 is CASSTGQMNTEAFF. CDR3 sequence (DNA): TGTGCCAGTAGTACGGGACAGATGAACACTGAAGCTTTCTTT.

This clonotype has more than one count but fewer than ten. The rearrangement joins TRBV6-1 to TRBJ1-2; possible D gene TRBD1, 6 bases. Looked up from germline, CDR1 is MNHNS and CDR2 is SASEGT. There are 15 residues in the CDR3. Trimming took 7 bases from V and 3 from J, leaving 18 bases between them. DNA for the CDR3: TGTGCCAGCAAACTAGACAGGACTCTTCACTATGGCTACACCTTC. Translated, it gives CASKLDRTLHYGYTF.

This clonotype came up many times. The chain couples TRBV6-5 to TRBJ1-3; no firm D call. The CDR3 contains 15 residues. Per germline, CDR1 MNHEY and CDR2 SVGAGI. V gave up 2 bases and J gave up 0 bases, with 8 bases separating them. The CDR3 reads CASSYRQSSGNTIYF. In DNA form, the CDR3 reads TGTGCCAGCAGTTACAGGCAGAGCTCTGGAAACACCATATATTTT.

Many counts were recorded for this clonotype. The chain recombines TRBV6-5 with TRBJ1-3; D remains ambiguous. The CDR3 spans 15 residues. Deletions cut 0 bases from V and 6 bases from J, with 12 bases between. Per germline, CDR1 MNHEY and CDR2 SVGAGI. The CDR3 reads CASSYSNLRPNTIYF. CDR3 DNA sequence: TGTGCCAGCAGTTACTCGAACCTACGCCCAAACACCATATATTTT.

The chain carries TRBV6-5 and TRBJ1-1; tentatively, D is TRBD1 (6 bases). Germline assignment: CDR1 MNHEY and CDR2 SVGAGI. CDR3 length equals 14 residues. V dropped 4 bases and J dropped 3 bases, with 12 bases sitting between them. The CDR3 loop reads CASSLDRDDTEAFF. In DNA, the CDR3 is TGTGCCAGCAGTTTGGACAGAGATGACACTGAAGCTTTCTTT.

This clonotype was seen repeatedly, ten times or more. The junction does not match germline at one end; this may be a read error. V gene TRBV7-7 combines with J gene TRBJ2-5; D may correspond to TRBD1 or TRBD2 (5 bases each). This CDR3 spans 13 amino acids. The germline V gene encodes CDR1 SSHAT and CDR2 FNYEAQ (reference sequence). The CDR3 sequence is CASSPGGGKTQYF. CDR3 nucleotides: TGTGCTAGCAGTCCCGGTGGGGGAAAGACCCAGTACTTC. The variable domain in full, with the rest retrieved from reference TRBV7-7 and TRBJ2-5, is GAGVSQSPRYKVTKRGQDVTLRCDPISSHATLYWYQQALGQGPEFLTYFNYEAQPDKSGLPSDRFSAERPEGSISTLTIQRTEQRDSAMYRCASSPGGGKTQYFGPGTRLLVL.

The table lists this clonotype with a few counts. CDR3 amino acids: CAWSRKGSEKLFF. In DNA, the CDR3 is TGTGCCTGGAGTCGGAAGGGGAGCGAAAAACTGTTTTTT. The J gene is TRBJ1-4, the V gene TRBV30; weak D call: TRBD1 (5 bases). Germline CDR1 GTSNPN, CDR2 SVGIG (reference sequence). The CDR3 covers 13 residues. With 2 bases removed from V and 8 bases from J, the gap between germline ends came to 12 bases. Drawing the rest from reference TRBV30 and TRBJ1-4, the complete variable domain is SQTIHQWPATLVQPVGSPLSLECTVEGTSNPNLYWYRQAAGRGLQLLFYSVGIGQISSEVPQNLSASRPQDRQFILSSKKLLLSDSGFYLCAWSRKGSEKLFFGSGTQLSVL.

This rearrangement joins TRBV3-1 to TRBJ2-3; D possibly corresponds to TRBD1 (6 bases). The germline V gene encodes CDR1 LGHDT and CDR2 YNNKEL (reference sequence). CDR3 size: 16 residues. V dropped 0 bases and J dropped 2 bases, with 12 bases sitting between them. The CDR3 region has the DNA TGTGCCAGCAGCCAAGATCTAGGACAGTACACAGATACGCAGTATTTT. It yields the protein CASSQDLGQYTDTQYF.

This clonotype has ten or more counts. The chain employs TRBV3-1 and TRBJ2-3, with D uncertain. Trimming took 0 bases from V and 1 from J, leaving 5 bases between them. Germline loops: CDR1 LGHDT, CDR2 YNNKEL (reference sequence). The CDR3 spans 14 residues. The CDR3 coding sequence is TGTGCCAGCAGCCAAGACCGAGGCACAGATACGCAGTATTTT. Protein: CASSQDRGTDTQYF.

This clonotype was seen more than once but under ten times. The J gene is TRBJ1-1, the V gene TRBV24-1; 11 bases line up with TRBD1. CDR3 length equals 15 residues. V shed 3 bases and J 1 base; nucleotides not matched to a gene: 0. Germline CDR1 KGHDR, CDR2 SFDVKD. CDR3 sequence: CATSDGQGANTEAFF. The CDR3 bases are TGTGCCACCAGTGATGGACAGGGGGCGAACACTGAAGCTTTCTTT.

This clonotype was recorded many times. A junction boundary mismatches the germline segment, possibly from a read error. This sequence joins TRBV6-6 and TRBJ2-3; D is perhaps TRBD2 (6 bases). The CDR3 sequence is 16 residues long. Per the germline V gene, CDR1 is MNHNY and CDR2 is SVGAGI (reference sequence). CDR3 region: CASSDSLAAGTDTQYF. CDR3 sequence (DNA): TGTGCCAGCAGTGACTCACTAGCAGCGGGCACAGATACGCAGTATTTT.

In its sample, this clonotype was seen a few times. The chain is built from TRBV7-9 and TRBJ2-7; TRBD2 matches at 9 bases. V lost 8 bases and J lost 2; bases outside the gene matches: 4. The CDR3 is 13 amino acids. Germline CDR1 and CDR2: SEHNR and FQNEAQ (reference sequence). CDR3 in DNA: TGTGCCAGCGTTCCTAGCGGGACCTACGAGCAGTACTTC. The encoded protein is CASVPSGTYEQYF.

V usage is TRBV4-3 and J usage is TRBJ2-5; 8 bases match TRBD2. This CDR3 is built from 19 residues. Unmatched junction bases numbered 17, after V lost 0 bases and J lost 5 bases. The germline CDR1 and CDR2 sequences are LGHNA and YSLEER. As DNA, the CDR3 is TGCGCCAGCAGCCAAGAAAGAGTAGGGCTGAGCGGGAGAGGCGAGACCCAGTACTTC. It is translated as CASSQERVGLSGRGETQYF.

This clonotype came up many times. The rearrangement uses TRBV11-2 and TRBJ1-5; D is uncertain. V lost 0 bases and J lost 2, with 5 bases in between. This CDR3 has 14 amino acids. CDR1 and CDR2 (germline): SGHAT, FQNNGV. CDR3 loop: CASSLDWGNQPQHF. Here the CDR3 DNA reads TGTGCCAGCAGCTTAGACTGGGGCAATCAGCCCCAGCATTTT.

This clonotype has just a few counts. This chain joins TRBV28 and TRBJ1-3; a weak D match, TRBD1 (5 bases). Germline CDR1 is MDHEN and CDR2 is SYDVKM. V dropped 8 bases and J dropped 4 bases, with 15 bases sitting between them. The CDR3 is 14 amino acids. The CDR3 reads CASGIWDSGNTIYF. CDR3 bases: TGTGCCAGCGGGATCTGGGACTCCGGAAACACCATATATTTT.

This chain connects TRBV11-2 to TRBJ2-1; TRBD2 aligns across 8 bases. After removal of 3 bases from V and 10 bases from J, the junction contained 11 bases not matched to a gene. The CDR3 covers 15 residues. Germline V gives CDR1 SGHAT, CDR2 FQNNGV. The CDR3 here is CASSFGTLAEGEQFF. CDR3 sequence (DNA): TGTGCCAGCAGCTTCGGGACACTAGCGGAGGGAGAGCAGTTCTTC.